This T cell receptor beta chain was identified during a study of blood T cells in healthy people across ages. Study observations and caveats: Older age went with lower TCR beta diversity per million T cells, in a roughly linear way. Possibly confounding the expanded clonotype changes was the fact that donor CMV status was unknown.

Using a J-beta primer mix together with a sample-barcoded 5' primer, a second PCR was run for roughly 6 to 11 cycles. All cDNA molecules were each tagged by a template-switch adaptor with 12 random nucleotides. Samples each returned at least 3 million CDR3-containing paired-end reads. TCRdb re-called the 5' RACE reads with MiXCR, one entry per CDR3 protein. This sample carries 1,500,000 or so distinct CDR3 sequences, roughly two fifths of them seen once, and the ten largest clones take 4%. Concerning this clonotype itself: Its antigen is not identified.

The CDR3 loop spans 17 amino acids. Germline V CDR1 and CDR2: SGHTA, FQGNSA. Trimming took off 1 base at V and 3 bases at J, with 16 bases between the two ends. Sequences were obtained from blood. The chain is built from TRBV7-2 and TRBJ2-1; D tentatively fits TRBD1 or TRBD2 (5 bases each). This sequence originates from a young woman in good health. The CDR3 region is CASSLERRGALYNEQFF. CDR3 DNA sequence: TGTGCCAGCAGCTTAGAGAGACGGGGCGCCCTCTACAATGAGCAGTTCTTC.